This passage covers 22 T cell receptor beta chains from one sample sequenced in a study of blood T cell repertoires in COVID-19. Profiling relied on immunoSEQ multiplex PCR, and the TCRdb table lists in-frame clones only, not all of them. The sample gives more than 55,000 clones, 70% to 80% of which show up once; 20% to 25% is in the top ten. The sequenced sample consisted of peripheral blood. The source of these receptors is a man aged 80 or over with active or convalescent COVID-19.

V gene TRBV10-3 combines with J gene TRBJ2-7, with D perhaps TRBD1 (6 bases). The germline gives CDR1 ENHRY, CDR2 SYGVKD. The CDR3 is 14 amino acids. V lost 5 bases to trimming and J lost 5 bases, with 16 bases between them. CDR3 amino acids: CAISRGPTGNEQYF. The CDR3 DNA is TGTGCCATCAGTAGGGGACCCACAGGGAACGAGCAGTACTTC.

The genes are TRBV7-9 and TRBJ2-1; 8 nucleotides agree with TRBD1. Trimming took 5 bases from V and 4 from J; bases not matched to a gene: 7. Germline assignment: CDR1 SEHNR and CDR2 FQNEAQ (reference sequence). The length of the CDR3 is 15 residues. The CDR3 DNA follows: TGTGCCAGCAGCCTCGGACAGGGCGGGTACAATGAGCAGTTCTTC. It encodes CASSLGQGGYNEQFF.

The CDR3 protein is CASSQGGRPDTQYF. In DNA form, the CDR3 reads TGTGCCAGCAGCCAAGGGGGCAGGCCAGATACGCAGTATTTT. The J gene is TRBJ2-3, the V gene TRBV4-2; D is possibly TRBD1 (5 bases). The V end was cut by 1 base, the J end by 4 bases, with 9 bases between. CDR1 LGHNA and CDR2 YNFKEQ come from the germline V gene. This CDR3 spans 14 amino acids.

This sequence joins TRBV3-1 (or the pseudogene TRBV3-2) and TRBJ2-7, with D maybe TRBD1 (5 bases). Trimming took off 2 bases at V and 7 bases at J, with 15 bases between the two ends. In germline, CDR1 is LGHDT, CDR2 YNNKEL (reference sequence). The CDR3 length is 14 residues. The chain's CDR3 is CASSQRAGYGEQYF. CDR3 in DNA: TGTGCCAGCAGCCAACGCGCAGGGTACGGGGAGCAGTACTTC.

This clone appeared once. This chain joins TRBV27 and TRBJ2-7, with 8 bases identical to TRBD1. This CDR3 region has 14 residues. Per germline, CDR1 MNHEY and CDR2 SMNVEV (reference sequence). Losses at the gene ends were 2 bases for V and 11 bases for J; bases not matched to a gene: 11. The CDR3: CASSLREKSGGEYF. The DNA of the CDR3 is TGTGCCAGCAGTTTAAGGGAAAAATCAGGGGGCGAGTACTTC.

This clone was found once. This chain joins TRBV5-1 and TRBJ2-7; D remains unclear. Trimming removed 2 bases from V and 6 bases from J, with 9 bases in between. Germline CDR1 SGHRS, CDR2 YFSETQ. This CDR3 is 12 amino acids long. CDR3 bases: TGCGCCAGCAGCTTAGTGCGCTCCGAGCAGTACTTC. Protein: CASSLVRSEQYF.

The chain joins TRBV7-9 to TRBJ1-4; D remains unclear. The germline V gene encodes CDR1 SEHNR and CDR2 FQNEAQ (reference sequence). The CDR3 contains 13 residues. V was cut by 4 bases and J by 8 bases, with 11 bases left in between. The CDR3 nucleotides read TGTGCCAGCAGCTCTCCCCCCGCGGAAAAACTGTTTTTT. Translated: CASSSPPAEKLFF.

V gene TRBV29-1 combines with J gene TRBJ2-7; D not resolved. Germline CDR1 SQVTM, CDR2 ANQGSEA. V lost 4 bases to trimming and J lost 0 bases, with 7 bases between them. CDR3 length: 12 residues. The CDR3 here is CSVARNSYEQYF. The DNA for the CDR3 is TGCAGCGTTGCGAGGAACTCCTACGAGCAGTACTTC.

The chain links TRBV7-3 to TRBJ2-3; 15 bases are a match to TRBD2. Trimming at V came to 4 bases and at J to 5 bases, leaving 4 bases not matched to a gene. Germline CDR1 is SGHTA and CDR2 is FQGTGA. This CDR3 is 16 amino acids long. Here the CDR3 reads CASSSGLAGGQDTQYF. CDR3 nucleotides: TGTGCCAGCAGCTCCGGACTAGCGGGAGGGCAAGATACGCAGTATTTT. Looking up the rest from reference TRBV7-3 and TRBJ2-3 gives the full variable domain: GAGVSQTPSNKVTEKGKYVELRCDPISGHTALYWYRQSLGQGPEFLIYFQGTGAADDSGLPNDRFFAVRPEGSVSTLKIQRTERGDSAVYLCASSSGLAGGQDTQYFGPGTRLTVL.

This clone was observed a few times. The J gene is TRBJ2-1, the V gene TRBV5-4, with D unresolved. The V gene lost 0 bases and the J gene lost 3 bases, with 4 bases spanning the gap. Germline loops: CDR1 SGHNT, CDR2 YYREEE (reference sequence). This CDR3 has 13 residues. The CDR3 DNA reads TGTGCCAGCAGCTTGGCCAACTACAATGAGCAGTTCTTC. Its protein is CASSLANYNEQFF.

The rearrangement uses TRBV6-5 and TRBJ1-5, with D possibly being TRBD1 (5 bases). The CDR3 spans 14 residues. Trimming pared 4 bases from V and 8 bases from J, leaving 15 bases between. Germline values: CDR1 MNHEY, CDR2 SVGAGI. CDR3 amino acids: CASSFAGGGKPQHF. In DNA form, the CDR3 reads TGTGCCAGCAGTTTCGCTGGGGGGGGAAAGCCCCAGCATTTT.

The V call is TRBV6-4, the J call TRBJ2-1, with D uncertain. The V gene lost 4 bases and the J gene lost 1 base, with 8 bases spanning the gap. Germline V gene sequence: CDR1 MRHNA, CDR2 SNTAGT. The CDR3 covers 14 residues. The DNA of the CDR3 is TGTGCCAGCAGTGGGAGCTATTCCTACAATGAGCAGTTCTTC. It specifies CASSGSYSYNEQFF.

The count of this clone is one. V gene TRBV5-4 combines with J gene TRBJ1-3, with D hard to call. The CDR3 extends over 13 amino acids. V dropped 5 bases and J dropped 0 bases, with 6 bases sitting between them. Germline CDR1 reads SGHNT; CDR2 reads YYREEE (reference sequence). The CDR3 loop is CASSFLSGNTIYF. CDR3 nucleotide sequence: TGTGCCAGCAGTTTCCTCTCTGGAAACACCATATATTTT.

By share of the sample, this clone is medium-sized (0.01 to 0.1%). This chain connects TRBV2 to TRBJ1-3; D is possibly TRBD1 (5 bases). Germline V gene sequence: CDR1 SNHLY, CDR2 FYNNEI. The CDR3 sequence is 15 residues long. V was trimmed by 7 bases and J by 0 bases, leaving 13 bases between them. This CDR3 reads CASTVAGHSGNTIYF. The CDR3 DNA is TGTGCCAGCACCGTAGCGGGGCACTCTGGAAACACCATATATTTT. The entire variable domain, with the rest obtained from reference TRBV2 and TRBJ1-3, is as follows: EPEVTQTPSHQVTQMGQEVILRCVPISNHLYFYWYRQILGQKVEFLVSFYNNEISEKSEIFDDQFSVERPDGSNFTLKIRSTKLEDSAMYFCASTVAGHSGNTIYFGEGSWLTVV.

Here the CDR3 reads CASSQDAQTNPHRAQYF. For the CDR3, the DNA is TGCGCCAGCAGCCAAGACGCTCAAACCAACCCCCACAGGGCGCAGTACTTC. The J gene is TRBJ2-7, the V gene TRBV4-3, with D possibly TRBD1 on 6 matching bases. V lost 0 bases to trimming and J lost 9 bases, with 24 bases between them. The CDR3 loop spans 17 amino acids. CDR1 and CDR2 from the germline V gene are LGHNA and YSLEER.

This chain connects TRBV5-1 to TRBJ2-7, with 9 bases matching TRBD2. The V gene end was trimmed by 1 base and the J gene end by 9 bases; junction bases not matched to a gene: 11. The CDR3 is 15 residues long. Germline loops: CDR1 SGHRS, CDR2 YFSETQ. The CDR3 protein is CASSLQPGLASGQYF. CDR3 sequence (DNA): TGCGCCAGCAGCTTGCAGCCGGGACTAGCAAGTGGGCAGTACTTC.

In DNA form, the CDR3 reads TGCGCCACCCGTCGATGGGGACTACACTCTGGAAACACCATATATTTT. It encodes CATRRWGLHSGNTIYF. The chain employs TRBV10-1 and TRBJ1-3; weak D call: TRBD1 (5 bases). V lost 10 bases to trimming and J lost 0 bases, with 19 bases between them. Germline loops: CDR1 WNHNN, CDR2 SYGVQD (reference sequence). This CDR3 region has 16 residues.

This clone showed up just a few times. The CDR3 loop reads CSGLTAYYTEAFF. CDR3 bases: TGCAGCGGCCTGACAGCTTATTACACTGAAGCTTTCTTT. The chain couples TRBV29-1 to TRBJ1-1; D perhaps matches TRBD1 (5 bases). The germline gives CDR1 SQVTM, CDR2 ANQGSEA. The V and J ends lost 7 bases and 3 bases respectively, with 15 bases between them. The CDR3 is 13 amino acids.

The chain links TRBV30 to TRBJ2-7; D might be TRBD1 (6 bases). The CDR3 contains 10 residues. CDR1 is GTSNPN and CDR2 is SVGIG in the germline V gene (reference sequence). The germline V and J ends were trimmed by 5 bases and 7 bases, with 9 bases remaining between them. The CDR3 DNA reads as TGTGCCTGGGGGGGCATTGAGCAGTACTTC. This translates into CAWGGIEQYF.

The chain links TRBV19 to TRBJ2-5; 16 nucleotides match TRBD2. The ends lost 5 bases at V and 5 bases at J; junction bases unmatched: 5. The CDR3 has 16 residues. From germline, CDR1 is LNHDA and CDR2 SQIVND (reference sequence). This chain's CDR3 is CASSVGTSGRVETQYF. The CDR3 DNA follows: TGTGCCAGTAGTGTAGGGACTAGCGGGAGGGTGGAGACCCAGTACTTC.

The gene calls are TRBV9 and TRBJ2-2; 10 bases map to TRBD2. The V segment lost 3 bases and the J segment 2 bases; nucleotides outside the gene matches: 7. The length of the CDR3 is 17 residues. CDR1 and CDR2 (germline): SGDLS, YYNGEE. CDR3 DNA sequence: TGTGCCAGCAGCGCGGATAGCGGGGGGCTAAACACCGGGGAGCTGTTTTTT. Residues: CASSADSGGLNTGELFF.

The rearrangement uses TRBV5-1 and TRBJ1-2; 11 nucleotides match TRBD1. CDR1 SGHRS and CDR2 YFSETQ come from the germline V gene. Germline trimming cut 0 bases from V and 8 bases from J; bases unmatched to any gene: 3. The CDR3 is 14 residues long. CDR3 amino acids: CASSLAGTGGGYTF. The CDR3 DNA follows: TGCGCCAGCAGCTTGGCTGGGACAGGGGGAGGCTACACCTTC.